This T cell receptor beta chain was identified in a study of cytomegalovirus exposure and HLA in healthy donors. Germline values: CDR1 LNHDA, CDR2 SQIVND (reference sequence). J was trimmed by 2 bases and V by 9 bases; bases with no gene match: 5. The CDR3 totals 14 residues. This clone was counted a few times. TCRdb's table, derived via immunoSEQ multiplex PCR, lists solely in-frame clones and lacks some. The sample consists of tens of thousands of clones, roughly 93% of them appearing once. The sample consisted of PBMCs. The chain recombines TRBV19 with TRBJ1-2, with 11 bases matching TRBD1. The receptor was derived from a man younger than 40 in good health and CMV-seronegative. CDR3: CASAWDRGNYGYTF. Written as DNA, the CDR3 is TGTGCCAGCGCCTGGGACAGGGGGAACTATGGCTACACCTTC. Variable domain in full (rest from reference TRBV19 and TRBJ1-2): DGGITQSPKYLFRKEGQNVTLSCEQNLNHDAMYWYRQDPGQGLRLIYYSQIVNDFQKGDIAEGYSVSREKKESFPLTVTSAQKNPTAFYLCASAWDRGNYGYTFGSGTRLTVV.